Each of the 5 T cell receptor beta chains below was sequenced from the same sample in a study of CD8+CD57+ T cells in acquired aplastic anemia. The TCR beta profiling, which covered VDJ combination and CDR3 sequence, was carried out using genomic DNA as the template. TCRdb reprocessed the reads via MiXCR and lists one record per CDR3 protein. The data hold hundreds of thousands of distinct CDR3 sequences, with about a third observed a single time. Patients selected for sequencing had displayed CD8+CD57+ cell expansion by flow cytometry. Sequencing was done on a sample of sorted CD4+, CD8+, or CD8+CD57+ T cells (not recorded which) from PBMCs. Receptors originate from a human donor with aplastic anemia.

This clonotype showed up many times. The CDR3 here is CASSLLAGRIRNEQFF. Here the CDR3 DNA reads TGTGCCAGCAGTCTACTAGCAGGAAGAATCCGCAATGAGCAGTTCTTC. The chain has TRBV7-9 and TRBJ2-1; maybe TRBD2 (6 bases). V lost 6 bases, J lost 6 bases, and 21 bases lay in between. The CDR3 has 16 residues. The V gene's germline CDR1 is SEHNR and CDR2 FQNEAQ (reference sequence). The full variable domain, completed using reference TRBV7-9 and TRBJ2-1, is DTGVSQNPRHKITKRGQNVTFRCDPISEHNRLYWYRQTLGQGPEFLTYFQNEAQLEKSRLLSDRFSAERPKGSFSTLEIQRTEQGDSAMYLCASSLLAGRIRNEQFFGPGTRLTVL.

This chain connects TRBV3-1 to TRBJ2-7; perhaps TRBD2 as D (5 bases). V lost 1 base to trimming and J lost 6 bases, with 13 bases between them. This CDR3 spans 14 amino acids. Germline V CDR1 and CDR2: LGHDT, YNNKEL (reference sequence). This chain's CDR3 is CASSQVVGEGEQYF. Here the CDR3 DNA reads TGTGCCAGCAGCCAAGTAGTTGGAGAGGGCGAGCAGTACTTC.

The CDR3 here is CASSYSIRTGTSGYEQYF. The CDR3 nucleotides read TGTGCCAGCAGTTACTCGATCCGGACCGGGACTAGCGGCTACGAGCAGTACTTC. The J gene is TRBJ2-7, the V gene TRBV6-2 or TRBV6-3; 11 bases agree with TRBD2. CDR3 length: 18 residues. V was clipped by 0 bases and J by 3 bases; unmatched bases: 10. Germline CDR1 reads MNHEY; CDR2 reads SVGEGT.

This clonotype was detected many times. This rearrangement joins TRBV10-3 to TRBJ2-1; D is perhaps TRBD1 (6 bases). Germline V gene lookup returns CDR1 ENHRY and CDR2 SYGVKD. The CDR3 extends over 13 amino acids. Trimming took off 6 bases at V and 3 bases at J, with 9 bases between the two ends. This chain's CDR3 is CAIRGAGYNEQFF. CDR3 DNA sequence: TGTGCCATCAGGGGGGCCGGCTACAATGAGCAGTTCTTC.

This clonotype was counted many times. This chain links TRBV5-1 with TRBJ1-2, with D possibly matching TRBD1 (5 bases). The CDR3 sequence is 15 residues long. The V gene lost 0 bases and the J gene lost 0 bases, with 9 bases spanning the gap. Germline V CDR1 and CDR2: SGHRS, YFSETQ. In nucleotides, the CDR3 is TGCGCCAGCAGCTTGGGGGGGACGGCTAACTATGGCTACACCTTC. Translating gives CASSLGGTANYGYTF.